These 28 T cell receptor beta chains were sequenced from one sample in a study of T cell responses to AZD1222 COVID-19 vaccine. This table comes from immunoSEQ multiplex PCR, and its TCRdb copy is limited to in-frame clones, with some not included. The sample lists about 98,000 clones, about 91% occurring once. The sequenced sample was peripheral blood, obtained on day 0 of MenACWY control vaccination. These receptors all come from an adult in good health.

CDR3 coding DNA: TGCGCCAGCAGCCAAGAAACAGCCTCTGGGGCCAACGTCCTGACTTTC. Translation gives CASSQETASGANVLTF. The V gene is TRBV4-3, the J gene TRBJ2-6, with D hard to call. Germline lookup yields CDR1 LGHNA and CDR2 YSLEER. The CDR3 has 16 residues. V lost 0 bases and J 0 bases, leaving 6 bases between the germline ends.

This clone occurred once. Here the CDR3 reads CASSISRVVPATNEKLFF. Written as DNA, the CDR3 is TGTGCCAGTAGTATCTCGAGAGTCGTGCCGGCAACTAATGAAAAACTGTTTTTT. This chain connects TRBV19 to TRBJ1-4; D gene ambiguous. The germline V and J ends were trimmed by 3 bases and 0 bases, with 17 bases remaining between them. Germline loops: CDR1 LNHDA, CDR2 SQIVND (reference sequence). This CDR3 contains 18 residues. Variable domain in full (rest from reference TRBV19 and TRBJ1-4): DGGITQSPKYLFRKEGQNVTLSCEQNLNHDAMYWYRQDPGQGLRLIYYSQIVNDFQKGDIAEGYSVSREKKESFPLTVTSAQKNPTAFYLCASSISRVVPATNEKLFFGSGTQLSVL.

This clone was observed a few times. The rearrangement uses TRBV4-3 and TRBJ2-3, with 9 bases lining up with TRBD1. V trimming: 1 base; J trimming: 3 bases; junction bases outside the gene matches: 5. Germline V lookup: CDR1 LGHNA, CDR2 YSLEER. The CDR3 extends over 16 amino acids. This CDR3 is CASSQVAQGATDTQYF. The CDR3 DNA sequence: TGCGCCAGCAGCCAAGTCGCACAGGGGGCGACAGATACGCAGTATTTT.

The rearrangement uses TRBV19 and TRBJ2-3; the D is unclear. The V and J ends lost 1 base and 0 bases respectively, with 8 bases between them. Looked up from germline, CDR1 is LNHDA and CDR2 is SQIVND (reference sequence). This CDR3 has 15 residues. CDR3 amino acids: CASSIGGESTDTQYF. The CDR3 nucleotides read TGTGCCAGTAGTATAGGTGGGGAAAGCACAGATACGCAGTATTTT. Complete variable domain (other parts from reference TRBV19 and TRBJ2-3): DGGITQSPKYLFRKEGQNVTLSCEQNLNHDAMYWYRQDPGQGLRLIYYSQIVNDFQKGDIAEGYSVSREKKESFPLTVTSAQKNPTAFYLCASSIGGESTDTQYFGPGTRLTVL.

V gene TRBV4-2 combines with J gene TRBJ1-3; D is ambiguous. This CDR3 region has 17 residues. V was trimmed by 5 bases and J by 4 bases, leaving 21 bases between them. CDR1 is LGHNA and CDR2 is YNFKEQ in the germline V gene. The CDR3 DNA follows: TGTGCCAGCAGCTTCCCGGGCGAGTCCCGGGTGGGAAACACCATATATTTT. This encodes CASSFPGESRVGNTIYF.

The rearrangement joins TRBV30 to TRBJ1-4; D possibly corresponds to TRBD1 (5 bases). CDR3 size: 15 residues. Trimming left V 0 bases short and J 5 bases short, with 13 bases between. Germline CDR1 reads GTSNPN; CDR2 reads SVGIG (reference sequence). The CDR3 sequence is CAWSVGGTENEKLFF. CDR3 sequence (DNA): TGTGCCTGGAGTGTAGGCGGGACGGAGAATGAAAAACTGTTTTTT.

This chain links TRBV6-6 with TRBJ1-5; TRBD1 matches at 7 bases. The CDR3 extends over 15 amino acids. Losses at the gene ends were 2 bases for V and 2 bases for J; bases not matched to a gene: 3. Germline CDR1 MNHNY, CDR2 SVGAGI (reference sequence). The CDR3: CASSYDRVGNQPQHF. The CDR3 nucleotides are TGTGCCAGCAGTTACGACAGGGTGGGCAATCAGCCCCAGCATTTT.

This chain uses TRBV19 with TRBJ2-4, with TRBD1 identical over 7 bases. This CDR3 has 17 residues. Germline loops: CDR1 LNHDA, CDR2 SQIVND (reference sequence). V trimming: 2 bases; J trimming: 0 bases; junction bases outside the gene matches: 7. CDR3 residues: CASSILTGPLAKNIQYF. The CDR3 DNA sequence: TGTGCCAGTAGTATATTGACAGGGCCTCTAGCCAAAAACATTCAGTACTTC.

CDR3 DNA: TGCAGTGCTAGTATCGGACGCCCCCAAAGTGGTAGCAATCAGCCCCAGCATTTT. Translation gives CSASIGRPQSGSNQPQHF. The V and J genes are TRBV20-1 and TRBJ1-5, with D unresolved. The CDR3 runs 18 residues. V lost 3 bases, J lost 0 bases, and 21 bases lay in between. Germline assignment: CDR1 DFQATT and CDR2 SNEGSKA (reference sequence).

The chain uses TRBV15 and TRBJ1-2; 11 nucleotides match TRBD1. This CDR3 is 15 amino acids long. Germline assignment: CDR1 LNHNV and CDR2 YYDKDF (reference sequence). J gave up 7 bases and V 1 base, and 5 bases lay outside the gene matches. The CDR3, as DNA: TGTGCCACCAGCAGAGGGACAGGGGGCGTGGGTGGCTACACCTTC. Residues: CATSRGTGGVGGYTF.

The chain carries TRBV7-2 and TRBJ1-2, with no clear D. Germline V lookup: CDR1 SGHTA, CDR2 FQGNSA. The CDR3 covers 17 residues. V was clipped by 3 bases and J by 0 bases, with 17 bases between them. The CDR3 DNA follows: TGTGCCAGCAGCTTCCCCGGCCGAGGGTCGGCTAACTATGGCTACACCTTC. Protein product: CASSFPGRGSANYGYTF.

The V and J genes are TRBV7-8 and TRBJ2-1, with 13 bases aligning to TRBD2. V lost 0 bases, J lost 8 bases, and 4 bases stayed unmatched. Germline lookup yields CDR1 SGHVS and CDR2 FQNEAQ. The CDR3 length is 16 residues. The CDR3 protein is CASSLAGTSGAYEQFF. The CDR3 DNA follows: TGTGCCAGCAGCTTAGCAGGGACTAGCGGGGCCTATGAGCAGTTCTTC.

This clone has just one count. The V and J genes are TRBV6-6 and TRBJ2-5; D is uncertain. V gave up 0 bases and J gave up 1 base, with 9 bases separating them. Per the germline V gene, CDR1 is MNHNY and CDR2 is SVGAGI (reference sequence). The CDR3 totals 15 residues. CDR3 residues: CASSYSYGFQETQYF. CDR3 coding DNA: TGTGCCAGCAGTTACTCTTACGGCTTCCAAGAGACCCAGTACTTC.

This chain uses TRBV6-1 with TRBJ1-6, with D unresolved. Looked up from germline, CDR1 is MNHNS and CDR2 is SASEGT. Trimming stripped 0 bases from V and 13 bases from J, with 10 bases between. The CDR3 sequence is 13 residues long. CDR3 sequence: CASSEARQAPLHF. The CDR3 coding sequence is TGTGCCAGCAGTGAAGCGAGGCAGGCCCCCCTCCACTTT.

This rearrangement joins TRBV6-4 to TRBJ2-3; tentatively, D is TRBD2 (7 bases). V lost 7 bases to trimming and J lost 2 bases, with 22 bases between them. From germline, CDR1 is MRHNA and CDR2 SNTAGT. The CDR3 length is 17 residues. The CDR3 sequence: CASTPGGTTFPTDTQYF. The CDR3 DNA reads as TGTGCCAGCACTCCCGGGGGGACAACATTTCCCACAGATACGCAGTATTTT.

The rearrangement joins TRBV3-1 (or the pseudogene TRBV3-2) to TRBJ2-1, with D unresolved. CDR3 size: 17 residues. The germline gives CDR1 LGHDT, CDR2 YNNKEL (reference sequence). V was clipped by 1 base and J by 3 bases, with 16 bases between them. CDR3 DNA: TGTGCCAGCAGCCAAGGTATCCAGGACCGAAACTACAATGAGCAGTTCTTC. The encoded protein is CASSQGIQDRNYNEQFF.

This chain joins TRBV18 and TRBJ2-2, with D hard to call. The CDR3 is 14 residues long. CDR1 is KGHSH, CDR2 LQKENI, per germline. The V end was cut by 5 bases, the J end by 1 base, with 8 bases between. CDR3 DNA sequence: TGTGCCAGCTCAATAGGAGTGAACACCGGGGAGCTGTTTTTT. This translates into CASSIGVNTGELFF.

The chain uses TRBV6-2 or TRBV6-3 and TRBJ1-2; TRBD1 aligns across 10 bases. Germline-derived CDR1 and CDR2 are MNHEY and SVGEGT. This CDR3 has 15 residues. V lost 4 bases to trimming and J lost 2 bases; unmatched junction nucleotides: 4. This CDR3 reads CASSSATGGNYGYTF. Here the CDR3 DNA reads TGTGCCAGCAGTTCCGCGACAGGGGGCAACTATGGCTACACCTTC.

This chain uses TRBV18 with TRBJ1-1, with a weak D call TRBD1 (5 bases). Trimming pared 1 base from V and 1 base from J, leaving 7 bases between. There are 14 residues in the CDR3. The germline V gene has CDR1 KGHSH and CDR2 LQKENI. The CDR3 loop is CASSPQTGNTEAFF. As DNA, the CDR3 is TGTGCCAGCTCACCACAAACAGGGAACACTGAAGCTTTCTTT.

This chain links TRBV28 with TRBJ1-6, with D uncertain. In germline, CDR1 is MDHEN, CDR2 SYDVKM. This CDR3 region has 16 residues. The ends were cut back, 1 base at V and 0 bases at J, with 7 bases in the middle. The CDR3 region has the DNA TGTGCCAGCAGTTTATCCGGGGTCTCCTATAATTCACCCCTCCACTTT. Protein sequence: CASSLSGVSYNSPLHF.

This clone was observed a single time. The chain combines TRBV5-1 with TRBJ1-6; TRBD1 matches at 8 bases. Germline V gene lookup returns CDR1 SGHRS and CDR2 YFSETQ. The CDR3 totals 15 residues. With V trimmed by 3 bases and J by 6 bases, 5 bases remained unmatched. This chain's CDR3 is CASSSETGVNSPLHF. CDR3 coding DNA: TGCGCCAGCAGCTCCGAGACAGGGGTTAATTCACCCCTCCACTTT.

V and J are TRBV4-3 and TRBJ1-1; tentatively, D is TRBD1 (5 bases). The V gene lost 0 bases and the J gene lost 4 bases, with 9 bases spanning the gap. CDR3 length: 14 amino acids. CDR1 and CDR2 from the germline V gene are LGHNA and YSLEER. Here the CDR3 reads CASSQESGGTEAFF. Written as DNA, the CDR3 is TGCGCCAGCAGCCAAGAATCGGGGGGCACTGAAGCTTTCTTT.

This clone was counted a few times. This sequence joins TRBV7-9 and TRBJ1-2, with 8 bases that match TRBD1. Germline CDR1 and CDR2: SEHNR and FQNEAQ (reference sequence). The CDR3 is 14 amino acids. The junction had 2 bases not matched to a gene; V was cut back by 1 base and J by 4 bases. The CDR3 DNA sequence: TGTGCCAGCAGCTTAGACAGGGGGGGCTATGGCTACACCTTC. It specifies CASSLDRGGYGYTF.

The chain combines TRBV19 with TRBJ2-1; 14 nucleotides agree with TRBD2. CDR1 and CDR2 from the germline V gene are LNHDA and SQIVND (reference sequence). J lost 3 bases, V lost 4 bases, and 2 bases had no gene match. CDR3 length equals 16 residues. The CDR3, as DNA: TGTGCCAGTAGTAGGGGGACTAGCGGGGGCTACAATGAGCAGTTCTTC. Its protein product is CASSRGTSGGYNEQFF.

This chain joins TRBV6-1 and TRBJ1-2; D ambiguous. The CDR3 is made up of 14 amino acids. Trimming took off 3 bases at V and 0 bases at J, with 8 bases between the two ends. Germline CDR1 reads MNHNS; CDR2 reads SASEGT. DNA of the CDR3: TGTGCCAGCAGTGATTACGGGACTAACTATGGCTACACCTTC. Its translation: CASSDYGTNYGYTF.

The chain employs TRBV3-1 (or the pseudogene TRBV3-2) and TRBJ2-3; 9 bases fit TRBD2. Trimming took 0 bases from V and 5 from J; bases not matched to a gene: 6. Germline CDR1 and CDR2: LGHDT and YNNKEL (reference sequence). This CDR3 spans 16 amino acids. The CDR3: CASSQEGGGAGDTQYF. The CDR3 DNA reads as TGTGCCAGCAGCCAAGAAGGCGGGGGGGCCGGAGATACGCAGTATTTT.

The chain carries TRBV3-1 (or the pseudogene TRBV3-2) and TRBJ2-1, with 15 bases matching TRBD2. Per the germline V gene, CDR1 is LGHDT and CDR2 is YNNKEL (reference sequence). V was pared by 4 bases and J by 8 bases, with 15 bases of the junction left unmatched. The CDR3 sequence is 19 residues long. CDR3 coding DNA: TGTGCCAGCAGCCCCTTTCCGGGGACTAGCGGGGGGCCGTGGGATGAGCAGTTCTTC. Protein: CASSPFPGTSGGPWDEQFF.

The CDR3 loop is CASSFTGLGGYTF. The CDR3 DNA reads as TGTGCCAGCAGTTTCACGGGGCTGGGTGGCTACACCTTC. This chain uses TRBV6-2 or TRBV6-3 with TRBJ1-2; D possibly corresponds to TRBD1 (5 bases). Germline values: CDR1 MNHEY, CDR2 SVGEGT. The CDR3 extends over 13 amino acids. V shed 4 bases and J shed 7 bases, with 13 bases lying between them.